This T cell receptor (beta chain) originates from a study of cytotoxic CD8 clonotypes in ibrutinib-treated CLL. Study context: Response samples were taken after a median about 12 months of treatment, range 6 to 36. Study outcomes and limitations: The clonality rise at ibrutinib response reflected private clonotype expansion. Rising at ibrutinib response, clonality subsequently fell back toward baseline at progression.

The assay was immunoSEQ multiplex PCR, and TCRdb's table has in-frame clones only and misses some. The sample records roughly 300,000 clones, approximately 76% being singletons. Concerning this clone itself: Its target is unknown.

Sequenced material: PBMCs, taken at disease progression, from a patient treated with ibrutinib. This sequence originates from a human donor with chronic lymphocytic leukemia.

The DNA of the CDR3 is TGTGCCAGTAGTATACTAGCGGGAGGCCACGGTGAGCAGTTCTTC. It codes for CASSILAGGHGEQFF. The V gene is TRBV19, the J gene TRBJ2-1; 11 bases fit TRBD2. This CDR3 has 15 amino acids. The V segment lost 2 bases and the J segment 9 bases; nucleotides outside the gene matches: 6. Looked up from germline, CDR1 is LNHDA and CDR2 is SQIVND (reference sequence).